This paragraph covers one T cell receptor (beta chain) sequence. The record originates from a study of siplizumab effects on memory and regulatory T cells. V was clipped by 8 bases and J by 4 bases, with 8 bases between them. Germline V CDR1 and CDR2: SEHNR, FQNEAQ (reference sequence). This CDR3 has 11 residues. Using immunoSEQ multiplex PCR, the repertoire was profiled, and TCRdb retains in-frame clones only, with some absent. The table includes about 110,000 clones, 92% detected once. V is TRBV7-9 and J is TRBJ1-2; TRBD1 is a possible D gene (5 bases). Sequencing was carried out using Tregs sorted from blood. The clonotype was recovered from a human donor in good health. In nucleotides, the CDR3 is TGTGCCAGCGGGGGAAGCTATGGCTACACCTTC. This translates into CASGGSYGYTF.